The next 18 T cell receptor beta chains were all read from a single sample in a study of T cell responses to AZD1222 COVID-19 vaccine. Profiling relied on immunoSEQ multiplex PCR, and the TCRdb table lists in-frame clones only, not all of them. The table includes tens of thousands of clones, 90% detected once. The source was peripheral blood, collected 28 days after the second AZD1222 dose. These receptors all come from an adult who received the AZD1222 COVID-19 vaccine.

The chain uses TRBV2 and TRBJ2-5; 7 bases align to TRBD2. This CDR3 has 14 residues. Germline values: CDR1 SNHLY, CDR2 FYNNEI. V shed 6 bases and J 5 bases; nucleotides not matched to a gene: 9. For the CDR3, the DNA is TGTGCCAGCAGCACAGGACTAGTGTTCGAGACCCAGTACTTC. Its translation is CASSTGLVFETQYF.

Only one count was recorded for this clone. The CDR3 reads CASSVATPGAGGYNEQFF. CDR3 DNA: TGTGCCAGCAGCGTAGCTACGCCAGGGGCGGGGGGGTACAATGAGCAGTTCTTC. The V and J genes are TRBV9 and TRBJ2-1, with 9 bases fitting TRBD2. The CDR3 runs to 18 residues. Germline-derived CDR1 and CDR2 are SGDLS and YYNGEE. Losses at the gene ends were 0 bases for V and 4 bases for J; bases not matched to a gene: 11.

This chain joins TRBV7-2 and TRBJ1-2, with TRBD1 as a possible D gene (6 bases). The CDR3 runs to 13 residues. The germline V and J ends were trimmed by 2 bases and 6 bases, with 10 bases remaining between them. Germline lookup yields CDR1 SGHTA and CDR2 FQGNSA. The CDR3 here is CASSLKGGHGYTF. CDR3 nucleotide sequence: TGTGCCAGCAGCTTAAAAGGGGGTCATGGCTACACCTTC.

The gene calls are TRBV3-1 (or the pseudogene TRBV3-2) and TRBJ1-1; unclear D gene. The CDR3 length is 13 residues. Germline V gene data show CDR1 as LGHDT and CDR2 as YNNKEL (reference sequence). Trimming pared 0 bases from V and 9 bases from J, leaving 11 bases between. The CDR3 here is CASSQDVRAKAFF. CDR3 sequence (DNA): TGTGCCAGCAGCCAAGACGTGAGGGCAAAAGCTTTCTTT.

The V gene is TRBV25-1, the J gene TRBJ1-4; 8 bases are a match to TRBD1. Germline V gene sequence: CDR1 MGHDK, CDR2 SYGVNS. The CDR3 sequence is 12 residues long. V was clipped by 10 bases and J by 5 bases; unmatched bases: 3. CDR3 region: CATQGVNEKLFF. CDR3 nucleotides: TGTGCCACACAGGGGGTAAATGAAAAACTGTTTTTT.

The chain couples TRBV6-6 to TRBJ1-1; D is possibly TRBD1 (5 bases). There are 17 residues in the CDR3. V dropped 5 bases and J dropped 4 bases, with 23 bases sitting between them. The V gene's germline CDR1 is MNHNY and CDR2 SVGAGI (reference sequence). CDR3 nucleotide sequence: TGTGCCAGCAGTCGCCTCACGGTTACGGGGCCGGGCACTGAAGCTTTCTTT. Its translation is CASSRLTVTGPGTEAFF.

The chain uses TRBV19 and TRBJ2-7; the D gene is possibly TRBD2 (6 bases). This CDR3 has 13 amino acids. Germline lookup yields CDR1 LNHDA and CDR2 SQIVND (reference sequence). Trimming took off 5 bases at V and 2 bases at J, with 10 bases between the two ends. CDR3 in amino acids: CASSSGGTYEQYF. The DNA for the CDR3 is TGTGCCAGTAGTTCCGGCGGGACCTACGAGCAGTACTTC.

This clone appeared once. This chain links TRBV3-1 (or the pseudogene TRBV3-2) with TRBJ2-5; no clear D. Trimming removed 4 bases at V and 5 bases at J, with 8 bases between. Germline CDR1 reads LGHDT; CDR2 reads YNNKEL (reference sequence). The CDR3 contains 12 residues. In nucleotides, the CDR3 is TGTGCCAGCAGCCTCCTCCATGAGACCCAGTACTTC. Residues: CASSLLHETQYF.

Only one count was recorded for this clone. J is TRBJ2-6 and V is TRBV5-1; maybe TRBD2 (6 bases). CDR3 length equals 16 residues. The V end was cut by 4 bases, the J end by 4 bases, with 15 bases between. Germline loops: CDR1 SGHRS, CDR2 YFSETQ. As DNA, the CDR3 is TGCGCCAGCAGCCCCCTTGGGGAGGCAGGGGCCAACGTCCTGACTTTC. Protein: CASSPLGEAGANVLTF.

The chain employs TRBV6-5 and TRBJ1-5; D remains ambiguous. The CDR3 runs 15 residues. Germline assignment: CDR1 MNHEY and CDR2 SVGAGI. V lost 4 bases to trimming and J lost 1 base, with 11 bases between them. Here the CDR3 DNA reads TGTGCCAGCAGTTCCTCCTTTTCCAGCAATCAGCCCCAGCATTTT. It encodes CASSSSFSSNQPQHF.

V usage is TRBV7-9 and J usage is TRBJ2-2; the D gene is possibly TRBD2 (5 bases). The CDR3 covers 12 residues. The ends were cut back, 4 bases at V and 6 bases at J, with 6 bases in the middle. Germline V gene lookup returns CDR1 SEHNR and CDR2 FQNEAQ (reference sequence). In DNA, the CDR3 is TGTGCCAGCAGCTCGGGGTCCGGGGAGCTGTTTTTT. It yields the protein CASSSGSGELFF.

The J gene is TRBJ1-2, the V gene TRBV5-1, with D tentatively TRBD1 (5 bases). Trimming cost V 4 bases and J 6 bases, with 19 bases left between them. The CDR3 is 15 residues long. The germline V gene encodes CDR1 SGHRS and CDR2 YFSETQ. The CDR3 here is CASSSQSGGGDGYTF. The CDR3 coding sequence is TGCGCCAGCAGCAGCCAGTCGGGGGGTGGAGATGGCTACACCTTC.

The chain has TRBV11-2 and TRBJ2-5; D possibly corresponds to TRBD2 (5 bases). Germline-derived CDR1 and CDR2 are SGHAT and FQNNGV. Trimming left V 1 base short and J 5 bases short, with 11 bases between. CDR3 length: 14 amino acids. For the CDR3, the DNA is TGTGCCAGCAGCTTAGCCCTAGCTAGCGAGACCCAGTACTTC. Amino acids: CASSLALASETQYF.

The rearrangement uses TRBV7-2 and TRBJ2-5; D is unresolved. The ends were cut back, 5 bases at V and 5 bases at J, with 12 bases in the middle. The CDR3 totals 13 residues. Germline assignment: CDR1 SGHTA and CDR2 FQGNSA. The CDR3 DNA sequence: TGTGCCAGCAGCCCACGTCTTGGGGAGACCCAGTACTTC. Translated: CASSPRLGETQYF.

This chain connects TRBV5-4 to TRBJ2-7, with D perhaps TRBD1 (6 bases). The CDR3 runs to 16 residues. V was cut by 2 bases and J by 0 bases, with 15 bases left in between. In germline, CDR1 is SGHNT, CDR2 YYREEE (reference sequence). The CDR3 sequence is CASSLGTGQPSYEQYF. Written as DNA, the CDR3 is TGTGCCAGCAGCTTAGGTACCGGACAGCCCTCCTACGAGCAGTACTTC.

The rearrangement links TRBV30 to TRBJ2-7; D is uncertain. Germline V gene sequence: CDR1 GTSNPN, CDR2 SVGIG (reference sequence). The CDR3 consists of 12 residues. V was cut by 2 bases and J by 2 bases, with 7 bases left in between. The CDR3, as DNA: TGTGCCTGGAGTCGGGTAGCCTACGAGCAGTACTTC. Translation: CAWSRVAYEQYF.

V is TRBV19 and J is TRBJ2-1; a weak D match, TRBD1 (5 bases). Looked up from germline, CDR1 is LNHDA and CDR2 is SQIVND (reference sequence). There are 16 residues in the CDR3. V was shortened by 8 bases and J by 0 bases, with 17 bases between the two germline ends. The CDR3 is CASQTWGPSSYNEQFF. The CDR3 DNA reads TGTGCCAGTCAGACGTGGGGCCCTAGCTCCTACAATGAGCAGTTCTTC. Drawing the rest from reference TRBV19 and TRBJ2-1, the complete variable domain is DGGITQSPKYLFRKEGQNVTLSCEQNLNHDAMYWYRQDPGQGLRLIYYSQIVNDFQKGDIAEGYSVSREKKESFPLTVTSAQKNPTAFYLCASQTWGPSSYNEQFFGPGTRLTVL.

CDR3 in amino acids: CASSLGAGTANTGELFF. Written as DNA, the CDR3 is TGCGCCAGCAGCTTAGGTGCCGGGACAGCGAACACCGGGGAGCTGTTTTTT. This chain connects TRBV5-1 to TRBJ2-2; TRBD1 matches 7 bases. The ends lost 2 bases at V and 0 bases at J; junction bases unmatched: 7. The length of the CDR3 is 17 residues. Germline CDR1 is SGHRS and CDR2 is YFSETQ.